This TCR beta chain derives from a study of control samples from healthy donors and cancer patients. Libraries were prepared by immunoSEQ multiplex PCR; TCRdb keeps only in-frame clonotypes and omits some of them. The table shows around 170,000 clones, with more than 80% occurring only once. Trimming removed 5 bases from V and 0 bases from J, with 5 bases in between. The CDR3 has 13 residues. The V gene's germline CDR1 is MDHEN and CDR2 SYDVKM. This receptor was identified in a man aged 25-40 years in good health. Sequenced sample: blood. The rearrangement joins TRBV28 to TRBJ1-5, with no clear D. The DNA for the CDR3 is TGTGCCAGCAGTCCAGTTAGCAATCAGCCCCAGCATTTT. Protein: CASSPVSNQPQHF.